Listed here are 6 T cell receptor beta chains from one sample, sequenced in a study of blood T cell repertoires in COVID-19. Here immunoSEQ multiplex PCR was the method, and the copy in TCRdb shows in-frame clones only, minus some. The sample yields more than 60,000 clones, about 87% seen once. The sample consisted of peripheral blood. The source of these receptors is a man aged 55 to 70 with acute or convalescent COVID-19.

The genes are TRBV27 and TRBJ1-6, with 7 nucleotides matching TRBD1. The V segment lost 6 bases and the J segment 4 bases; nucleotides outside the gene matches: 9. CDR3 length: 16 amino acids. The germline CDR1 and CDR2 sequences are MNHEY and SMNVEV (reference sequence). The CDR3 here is CASSLAGGQYNSPLHF. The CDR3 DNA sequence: TGTGCCAGCAGCCTAGCGGGGGGACAGTATAATTCACCCCTCCACTTT.

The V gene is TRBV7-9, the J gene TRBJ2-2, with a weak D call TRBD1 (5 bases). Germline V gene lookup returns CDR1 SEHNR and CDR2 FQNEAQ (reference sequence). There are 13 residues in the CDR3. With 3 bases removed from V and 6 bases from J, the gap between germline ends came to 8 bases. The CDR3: CASSFRVPGELFF. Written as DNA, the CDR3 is TGTGCCAGCAGCTTCAGGGTCCCCGGGGAGCTGTTTTTT.

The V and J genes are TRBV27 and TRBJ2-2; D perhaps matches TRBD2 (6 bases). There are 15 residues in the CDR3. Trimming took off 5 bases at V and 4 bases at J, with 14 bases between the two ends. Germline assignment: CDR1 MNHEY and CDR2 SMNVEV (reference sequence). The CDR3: CASSLGRAGTGELFF. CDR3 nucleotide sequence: TGTGCCAGCAGTCTTGGGAGAGCGGGCACCGGGGAGCTGTTTTTT.

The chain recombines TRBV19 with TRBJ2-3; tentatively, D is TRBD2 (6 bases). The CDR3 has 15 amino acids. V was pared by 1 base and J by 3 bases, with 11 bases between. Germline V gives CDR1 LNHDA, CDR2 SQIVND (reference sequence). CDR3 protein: CASSIGVAATDTQYF. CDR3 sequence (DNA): TGTGCCAGTAGTATAGGGGTAGCGGCGACAGATACGCAGTATTTT. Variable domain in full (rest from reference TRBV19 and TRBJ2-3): DGGITQSPKYLFRKEGQNVTLSCEQNLNHDAMYWYRQDPGQGLRLIYYSQIVNDFQKGDIAEGYSVSREKKESFPLTVTSAQKNPTAFYLCASSIGVAATDTQYFGPGTRLTVL.

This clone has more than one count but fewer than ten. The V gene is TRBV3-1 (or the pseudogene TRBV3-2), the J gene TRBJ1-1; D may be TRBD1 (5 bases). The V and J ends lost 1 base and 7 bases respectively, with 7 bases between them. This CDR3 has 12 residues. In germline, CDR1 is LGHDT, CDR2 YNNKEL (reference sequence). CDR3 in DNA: TGTGCCAGCAGCCAAGGACAGTTTGAAGCTTTCTTT. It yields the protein CASSQGQFEAFF.

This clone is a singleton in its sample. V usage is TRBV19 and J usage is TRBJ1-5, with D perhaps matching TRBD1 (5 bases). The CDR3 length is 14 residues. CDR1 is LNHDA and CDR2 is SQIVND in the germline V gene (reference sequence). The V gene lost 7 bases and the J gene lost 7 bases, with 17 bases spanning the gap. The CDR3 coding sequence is TGTGCCAGTAACCACCTCGGCGGGGGACAGCCCCAGCATTTT. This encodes CASNHLGGGQPQHF. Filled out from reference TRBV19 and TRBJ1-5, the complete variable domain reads DGGITQSPKYLFRKEGQNVTLSCEQNLNHDAMYWYRQDPGQGLRLIYYSQIVNDFQKGDIAEGYSVSREKKESFPLTVTSAQKNPTAFYLCASNHLGGGQPQHFGDGTRLSIL.